The rows below give T cell receptor beta chains drawn from one sample of a study of CD8+CD57+ T cells in acquired aplastic anemia. In TCRdb, the reads were re-called with MiXCR into one record per CDR3 protein. Of roughly 17,000 distinct CDR3 sequences detected, roughly 37% appear once; the ten largest clones hold 70% to 90%. Sample: CD8+CD57+ T cells sorted from PBMCs. The origin of the receptors is a human donor with aplastic anemia. Each CDR3 is given with its conserved first and last residue. Fields, in order: clone size, V gene, J gene, D gene, CDR3 protein, CDR3 DNA. A D gene is named only where the DNA matches it firmly. Clone size, where shown, is once, few, many, or a class for clones that have expanded.

many	TRBV5-6	TRBJ2-5	.	CASSTGTLPGGETQYF	TGTGCCAGCAGCACCGGGACTCTACCAGGTGGGGAGACCCAGTACTTC
few	TRBV19	TRBJ2-1	TRBD2	CASSRGGSFVNEQFF	TGTGCCAGTAGTAGGGGGGGATCTTTTGTAAATGAGCAGTTCTTC
.	TRBV20-1	TRBJ2-3	TRBD2	CSARRASGGTDTQCF	TGCAGTGCTAGAAGGGCTAGCGGAGGCACAGATACGCAGTGTTTT
.	TRBV20-1	TRBJ2-1	TRBD1	CSARAGTDSYNEQFF	TGCAGTGCTAGAGCTGGGACAGACTCCTACAATGAGCAGTTCTTC
few	TRBV3-1	TRBJ2-2	.	CASSQVMGGTNTGELFF	TGTGCCAGCAGCCAAGTGATGGGGGGTACTAACACCGGGGAGCTGTTTTTT
once	TRBV19	TRBJ1-1	.	CASSIDRDTEAFF	TGTGCCAGTAGTATAGATAGAGACACTGAAGCTTTCTTT
.	TRBV7-2	TRBJ1-5	.	CASSLARVQPQHF	TGTGCCAGCAGCTTAGCGAGAGTTCAGCCCCAGCATTTT
.	TRBV6-2/TRBV6-3	TRBJ2-1	TRBD1	CASSTWDRGINEQFF	TGTGCCAGCAGCACATGGGACAGGGGCATCAATGAGCAGTTCTTC
.	TRBV2	TRBJ1-2	.	CASTSLDSNYGYTF	TGTGCCAGCACCTCCTTAGATTCAAACTATGGCTACACCTTC
.	TRBV5-4	TRBJ1-4	.	CASSLISTGHNEKLFF	TGTGCCAGCAGCTTGATCTCAACAGGGCACAATGAAAAACTGTTTTTT
.	TRBV9	TRBJ2-3	.	CASSVDYRDTQYF	TGTGCCAGCAGCGTAGATTACCGTGATACGCAGTATTTT
.	TRBV5-6	TRBJ1-6	.	CASSLGPFHNSPLHF	TGTGCCAGCAGCTTGGGGCCCTTCCATAATTCACCCCTCCACTTT
few	TRBV10-3	TRBJ2-1	.	CAISETGRIEQFF	TGTGCCATCAGTGAGACGGGAAGGATTGAGCAGTTCTTC
.	TRBV14	TRBJ2-1	TRBD2	CASSQEGFSGLAVLDEQFF	TGTGCCAGCAGCCAAGAAGGGTTTTCGGGACTAGCGGTCTTAGATGAGCAGTTCTTC
few	TRBV20-1	TRBJ2-7	TRBD2	CSALVREGGEQYF	TGCAGTGCTCTGGTGCGGGAGGGCGGGGAGCAGTACTTC
once	TRBV15	TRBJ2-5	TRBD1	CATSSSRSGQGEETQYF	TGTGCCACCAGCAGCTCCAGGTCGGGACAGGGGGAAGAGACCCAGTACTTC
.	TRBV11-2	TRBJ2-5	.	CASSLGGASLETQYF	TGTGCCAGCAGCTTAGGGGGGGCTAGCCTGGAGACCCAGTACTTC
.	TRBV15	TRBJ1-1	.	CATSRPFPRQQSRRPSEAFF	TGTGCCACCAGCAGACCATTTCCGCGCCAGCAGTCCAGAAGGCCCTCTGAAGCTTTCTTT
few	TRBV19	TRBJ2-7	TRBD2	CASSIGAGGSYEQYF	TGTGCCAGTAGTATAGGAGCGGGAGGGTCCTACGAGCAGTACTTC
.	TRBV7-3	TRBJ2-1	TRBD2	CASSLTKGLGHNEQFF	TGTGCCAGCAGCTTAACGAAAGGACTAGGTCACAATGAGCAGTTCTTC
.	TRBV20-1	TRBJ1-6	.	CSVFGSGSPLHF	TGCAGTGTTTTCGGATCCGGTTCACCCCTCCACTTT
many	TRBV10-1	TRBJ2-7	.	CASPLTGSYEQYF	TGCGCCAGCCCTCTGACGGGATCCTACGAGCAGTACTTC
few	TRBV12-3/TRBV12-4	TRBJ1-6	.	CASSTTASPLHF	TGTGCCAGCAGCACAACAGCGTCACCCCTCCACTTT
.	TRBV20-1	TRBJ1-5	.	CSARLGSGNQPQHF	TGCAGTGCTAGACTCGGTTCGGGGAATCAGCCCCAGCATTTT
many	TRBV12-5	TRBJ2-7	.	CASGLRRPRDYEQYF	TGTGCTAGTGGACTGAGACGACCCCGTGACTACGAGCAGTACTTC
once	TRBV12-3/TRBV12-4	TRBJ1-5	.	CASSLGGGVWASNQPQHF	TGTGCCAGCAGTTTGGGGGGCGGGGTGTGGGCCTCCAATCAGCCCCAGCATTTT
.	TRBV2	TRBJ2-3	TRBD2	CASSAGRGDTQYF	TGTGCCAGCAGTGCCGGGAGGGGAGATACGCAGTATTTT
.	TRBV11-3	TRBJ2-7	.	CASRDSLTYEQYF	TGTGCCAGCAGAGACAGCCTCACCTACGAGCAGTACTTC
many	TRBV7-9	TRBJ2-7	.	CASSSQTGSYEQYF	TGTGCCAGCAGCTCCCAGACAGGATCCTACGAGCAGTACTTC
.	TRBV7-9	TRBJ2-7	.	CASSPGLSYEQYF	TGTGCCAGCAGCCCGGGCCTCTCCTACGAGCAGTACTTC
.	TRBV19	TRBJ2-7	TRBD1	CASGTGAYEQYF	TGTGCCAGTGGGACAGGGGCCTACGAGCAGTACTTC
.	TRBV4-1	TRBJ2-3	.	CASSQRRISTDTQYF	TGCGCCAGCAGCCAGAGACGCATTAGCACAGATACGCAGTATTTT
many	TRBV12-5	TRBJ1-5	.	CASGLVLGSQPQHF	TGTGCTAGTGGTTTGGTACTGGGTAGCCAGCCCCAGCATTTT
.	TRBV5-4	TRBJ2-2	TRBD1	CASSFDRDVTGELFF	TGTGCCAGCAGCTTCGACAGGGACGTAACCGGGGAGCTGTTTTTT
few	TRBV9	TRBJ2-3	.	CASSVTISTDTQYF	TGTGCCAGCAGCGTAACAATTAGCACAGATACGCAGTATTTT
few	TRBV20-1	TRBJ1-5	TRBD1	CSARRQGRPQHF	TGCAGTGCTAGAAGACAGGGACGGCCCCAGCATTTT
many	TRBV24-1	TRBJ2-1	TRBD2	CATSDPRGRDEQFF	TGTGCCACCAGTGATCCCCGGGGGAGGGATGAGCAGTTCTTC
few	TRBV10-2	TRBJ1-3	TRBD1	CASSPGTGFHSGNTIYF	TGCGCCAGCAGTCCCGGGACAGGGTTCCACTCTGGAAACACCATATATTTT